The 10 T cell receptor beta chains below come from one sample, sequenced in a study of cytomegalovirus exposure and HLA in healthy donors listed by TCRdb under 2017. To prepare the library, the immunoSEQ multiplex PCR assay was applied. For the multiplex PCR, a mixture combining 60 forward primers for TCR Vbeta segments and 13 reverse primers for TCR Jbeta segments was used. Drawn from immuneACCESS, this table holds only the in-frame rearrangements with V and J called that TCRdb kept. Clones are partly lost; checked studies trace under half to an unresolved V gene and leave the rest unexplained. In this sample the table shows approximately 130,000 clones, around nine tenths of which occur a single time. Jointly, the top ten make up 4% to 6.5% of the sample. The specimen was PBMCs. These receptors all stem from a young woman in good health and CMV-seronegative.

Worth noting for this clone: An end of the junction differs from the germline gene, which may be a read error. The chain uses TRBV6-5 and TRBJ1-2; possibly TRBD1 for D (5 bases). CDR1 and CDR2 (germline): MNHEY, SVGAGI. The CDR3 consists of 13 residues. The CDR3 loop reads CASSLGRVDGYPF. The CDR3 DNA sequence: TGTGCCAGCAGCCTCGGCAGGGTAGACGGCTACCCCTTC.

The chain is built from TRBV28 and TRBJ1-6, with D perhaps TRBD1 (6 bases). With 4 bases removed from V and 7 bases from J, the gap between germline ends came to 14 bases. CDR3 size: 15 residues. The germline V gene has CDR1 MDHEN and CDR2 SYDVKM. The CDR3 DNA sequence: TGTGCCAGCAGTTCTACAGGGAGAAGCAATTCACCCCTCCACTTT. Its protein product is CASSSTGRSNSPLHF.

V is TRBV27 and J is TRBJ2-7; 8 bases fit TRBD2. Trimming at V came to 0 bases and at J to 1 base, leaving 8 bases not matched to a gene. CDR1 and CDR2 (germline): MNHEY, SMNVEV (reference sequence). The CDR3 has 17 amino acids. The CDR3 DNA is TGTGCCAGCAGTTTATCGCCGGGGTCTAGCGGGTCCTACGAGCAGTACTTC. Encoded protein: CASSLSPGSSGSYEQYF.

This clone was seen only a few times. The J gene is TRBJ2-2, the V gene TRBV7-9, with D tentatively TRBD2 (6 bases). Germline V gene lookup returns CDR1 SEHNR and CDR2 FQNEAQ (reference sequence). The germline V and J ends were trimmed by 2 bases and 8 bases, with 9 bases remaining between them. CDR3 size: 13 residues. The CDR3 DNA is TGTGCCAGCAGCTTAATAGCGGAAGGGGAGCTGTTTTTT. Its translation is CASSLIAEGELFF.

J is TRBJ2-1 and V is TRBV19; no reliable D call. Trimming took 4 bases from V and 7 from J, leaving 11 bases between them. The CDR3 has 13 residues. CDR1 LNHDA and CDR2 SQIVND come from the germline V gene (reference sequence). The CDR3 here is CASSTTRFNEQFF. The CDR3 coding sequence is TGTGCCAGTAGTACCACGCGCTTTAATGAGCAGTTCTTC.

The rearrangement joins TRBV7-3 to TRBJ1-1, with D possibly TRBD1 on 6 matching bases. CDR3 length: 15 residues. V lost 0 bases to trimming and J lost 6 bases, with 14 bases between them. Germline CDR1 is SGHTA and CDR2 is FQGTGA. CDR3 amino acids: CASSLTAGAGAEAFF. The CDR3 coding sequence is TGTGCCAGCAGCTTAACGGCGGGGGCAGGCGCTGAAGCTTTCTTT. The full variable domain, its missing parts supplied by reference TRBV7-3 and TRBJ1-1, is GAGVSQTPSNKVTEKGKYVELRCDPISGHTALYWYRQSLGQGPEFLIYFQGTGAADDSGLPNDRFFAVRPEGSVSTLKIQRTERGDSAVYLCASSLTAGAGAEAFFGQGTRLTVV.

DNA for the CDR3: TGTGCCAGCAGTCAAATGACCGGGACAGCGTCCTACGAGCAGTACTTC. This translates into CASSQMTGTASYEQYF. J is TRBJ2-7 and V is TRBV27, with 7 bases lining up with TRBD1. The germline V gene encodes CDR1 MNHEY and CDR2 SMNVEV (reference sequence). The trim removed 5 bases at V and 1 base at J, leaving 11 bases unmatched. The CDR3 runs to 16 residues.

The chain joins TRBV10-3 to TRBJ2-3; TRBD1 agrees at 8 bases. The CDR3 is made up of 15 amino acids. The V gene end was trimmed by 5 bases and the J gene end by 3 bases; junction bases not matched to a gene: 7. The germline V gene has CDR1 ENHRY and CDR2 SYGVKD. This CDR3 is CAISRDRGRTDTQYF. In DNA, the CDR3 is TGTGCCATCAGTAGAGACAGGGGTCGGACAGATACGCAGTATTTT.

This clone is a singleton in its sample. The chain has TRBV5-8 and TRBJ2-5, with TRBD1 matching 8 bases. This CDR3 spans 14 amino acids. The J segment lost 4 bases and the V segment lost 4 bases, leaving 6 bases of the junction unmatched. The germline gives CDR1 SGHTS, CDR2 YDEGEE. The CDR3 region has the DNA TGTGCCAGCAGCCTTTGGACAGGGAGAGAGACCCAGTACTTC. Encoded protein: CASSLWTGRETQYF.

The chain links TRBV7-2 to TRBJ2-7, with a weak D call TRBD1 (6 bases). Per the germline V gene, CDR1 is SGHTA and CDR2 is FQGNSA. The CDR3 runs to 14 residues. Trimming shortened V by 1 base and J by 4 bases, and 11 bases separated the two germline ends. The CDR3 DNA follows: TGTGCCAGCAGCTTAGACTGGCAGGGGTACGAGCAGTACTTC. Its protein product is CASSLDWQGYEQYF. The complete variable domain, with remaining parts taken from reference TRBV7-2 and TRBJ2-7, reads GAGVSQSPSNKVTEKGKDVELRCDPISGHTALYWYRQSLGQGLEFLIYFQGNSAPDKSGLPSDRFSAERTGGSVSTLTIQRTQQEDSAVYLCASSLDWQGYEQYFGPGTRLTVT.